Below, one T cell receptor (beta chain) is given with its context. These data are taken from a study of blood T cell repertoires in COVID-19. Looking at the study overall: The origin of the acute and convalescent COVID-19 samples was the United States, Italy and Spain. PBMCs, B-cell-depleted T cells, or T cells provided the cDNA or gDNA that made up the material.

Sequencing was performed with immunoSEQ multiplex PCR; in TCRdb, only in-frame clones are kept and a portion is missing. The data hold about 160,000 clones, with 80% to 90% observed a single time. The V and J ends lost 4 bases and 5 bases respectively, with 9 bases between them. Germline V gene sequence: CDR1 GTSNPN, CDR2 SVGIG (reference sequence). This CDR3 contains 13 residues. This TCR came from an elderly man with acute or convalescent COVID-19. What was sequenced was peripheral blood. The chain joins TRBV30 to TRBJ1-6; D may be TRBD1 (5 bases). The CDR3 spells CAWTGPNNSPLHF. Here the CDR3 DNA reads TGTGCCTGGACAGGGCCGAATAATTCACCCCTCCACTTT.